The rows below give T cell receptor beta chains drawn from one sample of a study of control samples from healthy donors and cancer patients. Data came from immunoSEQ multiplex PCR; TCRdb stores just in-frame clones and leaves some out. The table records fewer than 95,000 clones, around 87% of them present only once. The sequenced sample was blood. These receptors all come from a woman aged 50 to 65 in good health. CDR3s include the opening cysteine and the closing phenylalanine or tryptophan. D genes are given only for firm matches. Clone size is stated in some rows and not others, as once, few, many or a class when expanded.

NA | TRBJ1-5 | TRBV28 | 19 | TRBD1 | TGTGCCAGCAGTTTCTTGATGGGACAGGGATTTGTCGGCAATCAGCCCCAGCATTTT | CASSFLMGQGFVGNQPQHF
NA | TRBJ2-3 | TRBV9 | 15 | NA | TGTGCCAGCAGCGTAGATCGACTCAGCACAGATACGCAGTATTTT | CASSVDRLSTDTQYF
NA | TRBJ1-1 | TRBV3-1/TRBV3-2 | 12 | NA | TGTGCCAGCAGCCTGCGCGGGGCCGAAGCTTTCTTT | CASSLRGAEAFF
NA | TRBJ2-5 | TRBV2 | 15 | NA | TGTGCCAGCAGTGGTGCGAGTTGGGTGGGAGAGACCCAGTACTTC | CASSGASWVGETQYF
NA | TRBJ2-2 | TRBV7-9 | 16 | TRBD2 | TGTGCCAGCAGCTTCCCGACTAGCGGGAGACCCGGGGAGCTGTTTTTT | CASSFPTSGRPGELFF
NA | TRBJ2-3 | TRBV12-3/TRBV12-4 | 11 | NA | TGTGCCAGCAGGAGGGAAGTTACGCAGTATTTT | CASRREVTQYF
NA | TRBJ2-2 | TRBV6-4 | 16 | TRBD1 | TGTGCCAGCAGCCCGGGACAGGGGGCAGGCGCCGGGGAGCTGTTTTTT | CASSPGQGAGAGELFF
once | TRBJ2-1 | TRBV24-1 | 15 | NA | TGTGCCACCAGTGAAGGTGGGCCGGTTTACAATGAGCAGTTCTTC | CATSEGGPVYNEQFF
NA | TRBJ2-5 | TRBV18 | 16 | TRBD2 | TGTGCCAGCTCACCGCGTATAACGGGGGGGAGAGAGACCCAGTACTTC | CASSPRITGGRETQYF
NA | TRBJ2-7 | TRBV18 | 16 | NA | TGTGCCAGCTCAGGTGGCCGGGGTGCAATTTCCTACGAGCAGTACTTC | CASSGGRGAISYEQYF
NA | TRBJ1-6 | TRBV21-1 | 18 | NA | TGTGCCAGCAGCCGAGGTGGGGGCAGGGGCTCCTATAATTCACCCCTCCACTTT | CASSRGGGRGSYNSPLHF
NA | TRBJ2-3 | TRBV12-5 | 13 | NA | TGTGCTAGCAGGGGTCAAGGCACAGATACGCAGTATTTT | CASRGQGTDTQYF
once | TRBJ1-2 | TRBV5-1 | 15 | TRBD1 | TGCGCCAGCAGCTTGGTCCAGGGGGCCTCGTATGGCTACACCTTC | CASSLVQGASYGYTF
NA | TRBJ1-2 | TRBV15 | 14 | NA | TGTGCCACCAGCAGAGGCGCCAGGGACTATGGCTACACCTTC | CATSRGARDYGYTF
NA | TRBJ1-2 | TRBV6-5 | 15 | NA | TGTGCCAGCAGTTCCCCAGGAGCCACTAACTATGGCTACACCTTC | CASSSPGATNYGYTF
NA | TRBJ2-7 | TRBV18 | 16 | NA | TGTGCCAGCTCAAGGTACGCGGGATCCTCCTCCTACGAGCAGTACTTC | CASSRYAGSSSYEQYF
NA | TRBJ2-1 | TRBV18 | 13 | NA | TGTGCCAGCTCACCAAGGGTTTACAATGAGCAGTTCTTC | CASSPRVYNEQFF
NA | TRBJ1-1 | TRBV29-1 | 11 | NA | TGCAGCGTTGGAGTGAACACTGAAGCTTTCTTT | CSVGVNTEAFF
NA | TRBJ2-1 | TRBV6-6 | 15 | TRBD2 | TGTGCCAGCAGTCCCAGCGGGGGGGCGCGGAATGAGCAGTTCTTC | CASSPSGGARNEQFF
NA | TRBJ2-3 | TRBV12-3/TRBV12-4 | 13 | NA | TGTGCCAGCAGTCCCAAGAACACAGATACGCAGTATTTT | CASSPKNTDTQYF
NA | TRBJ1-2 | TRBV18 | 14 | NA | TGTGCCAGCTCACCACCGGTACAGGGCTATGGCTACACCTTC | CASSPPVQGYGYTF
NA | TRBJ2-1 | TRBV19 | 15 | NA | TGTGCCAGTAGTATCCAGGGTGGGACCGTGGATGAGCAGTTCTTC | CASSIQGGTVDEQFF
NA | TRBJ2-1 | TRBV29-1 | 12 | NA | TGCAGCGGCCGAACAGGGAGTATTGAGCAGTTCTTC | CSGRTGSIEQFF
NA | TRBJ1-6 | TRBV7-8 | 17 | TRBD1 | TGTGCCAGCAGCCCCCGGACAGGGGCAACCTATAATTCACCCCTCCACTTT | CASSPRTGATYNSPLHF
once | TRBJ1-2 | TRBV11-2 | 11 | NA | TGTGCGACGAGGGAGTGGTATGGCTACACCTTC | CATREWYGYTF
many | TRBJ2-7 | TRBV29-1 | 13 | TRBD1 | TGCAGCGTCCTGACAGGGGGAGGCTACGAGCAGTACTTC | CSVLTGGGYEQYF
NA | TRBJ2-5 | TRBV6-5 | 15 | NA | TGTGCCAGCAGTATTTCCGGGACGGAGAAAGAGACCCAGTACTTC | CASSISGTEKETQYF
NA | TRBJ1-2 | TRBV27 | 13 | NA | TGTGCCAGCAGTTTACGGGGGATCTATGGCTACACCTTC | CASSLRGIYGYTF
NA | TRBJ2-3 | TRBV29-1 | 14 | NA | TGCAGCGTTGAATTCTCAGGGGCCCCAGATACGCAGTATTTT | CSVEFSGAPDTQYF
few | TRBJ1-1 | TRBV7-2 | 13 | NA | TGTGCCAGTCTGAGCCAGTGGAACACTGAAGCTTTCTTT | CASLSQWNTEAFF
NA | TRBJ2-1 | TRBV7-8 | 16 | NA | TGTGCCAGCAGCTTAGTCGCGGGGATTGGGTACAATGAGCAGTTCTTC | CASSLVAGIGYNEQFF
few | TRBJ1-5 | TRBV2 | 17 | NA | TGTGCCAGCTCTTCCGCCTCCGGGGCTGAAGTGGGTCAGCCCCAGCATTTT | CASSSASGAEVGQPQHF
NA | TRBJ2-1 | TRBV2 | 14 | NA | TGTGCCAGCAGTGGAGACACCCCATACAATGAGCAGTTCTTC | CASSGDTPYNEQFF
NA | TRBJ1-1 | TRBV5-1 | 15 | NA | TGCGCCAGCAGCTTGGCTGGGACGGGGTTGACTGAAGCTTTCTTT | CASSLAGTGLTEAFF
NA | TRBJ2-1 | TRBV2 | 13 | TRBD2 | TGTGCCAGCAAGCTAGCGGGGCTCAATGAGCAGTTCTTC | CASKLAGLNEQFF
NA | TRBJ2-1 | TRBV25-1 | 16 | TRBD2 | TGTGCCAGCAGTGATTATGCCGGGACTAGTTACAATGAGCAGTTCTTC | CASSDYAGTSYNEQFF
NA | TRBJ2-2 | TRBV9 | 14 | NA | TGTGCCAGCAGCGTAGATGGGAGCGCCGGGGAGCTGTTTTTT | CASSVDGSAGELFF
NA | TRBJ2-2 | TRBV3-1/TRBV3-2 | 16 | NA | TGTGCCAGCAGCCATAGACAGGCGTATAACACCGGGGAGCTGTTTTTT | CASSHRQAYNTGELFF
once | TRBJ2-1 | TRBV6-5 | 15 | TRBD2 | TGTGCCAGCAGGCGTGGGACTAGCAACTACAATGAGCAGTTCTTC | CASRRGTSNYNEQFF
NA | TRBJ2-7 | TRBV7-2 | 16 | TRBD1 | TGTGCCAGCAGCTTAGCTCGGACAGGGAACGTGTACGAGCAGTACTTC | CASSLARTGNVYEQYF
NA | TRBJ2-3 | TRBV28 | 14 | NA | TGTGCCAGCAGTCCGCAGGCCCGCACAGATACGCAGTATTTT | CASSPQARTDTQYF
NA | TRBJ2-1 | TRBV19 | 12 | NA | TGTGCCAGTAGTATAGTTGGGCGGGAGCAGTTCTTC | CASSIVGREQFF
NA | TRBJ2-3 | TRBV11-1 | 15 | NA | TGTGCCAGCAGACGGGCCGGGGCTAGCACAGATACGCAGTATTTT | CASRRAGASTDTQYF
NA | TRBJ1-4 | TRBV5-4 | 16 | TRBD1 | TGTGCCAGCAGCTTGGGCGGGACAGCCGGTAATGAGAAACTGTTTTTT | CASSLGGTAGNEKLFF
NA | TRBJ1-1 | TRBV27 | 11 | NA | TGTGCCAGCATCCTGGGTTTGGTTGCTTTCTTT | CASILGLVAFF
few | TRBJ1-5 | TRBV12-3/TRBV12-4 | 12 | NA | TGTGCCAGCACCGGGAGCAATCAGCCCCAGCATTTT | CASTGSNQPQHF